One TCR beta chain is described in this entry. Using MiXCR, TCRdb reanalyzed the PCR reads. The sample includes about 7,100 clones, 25% to 35% of them seen just once. The source of the sample is a study of metastatic and nonmetastatic thyroid tumors. Each patient went into thyroid surgery without having received any treatment. With 1 base removed from V and 7 bases from J, the gap between germline ends came to 14 bases. The CDR3 contains 15 residues. In germline, CDR1 is SGHNT, CDR2 YENEEA. J is TRBJ1-5 and V is TRBV11-3, with a weak D call TRBD1 (5 bases). Source material: adjacent normal tissue. This receptor was identified in a male donor with papillary thyroid cancer or a benign thyroid nodule (not recorded which). Some clones in this sample may be carry-over from other donors' samples. The CDR3 coding sequence is TGTGCCAGCAGCTTAGGCTCGGGGACGGGGCAGCCCCAGCATTTT. Residues: CASSLGSGTGQPQHF.